These T cell receptor beta chains were read from a single sample in a study of blood T cells in healthy people across ages. TCRdb processed the 5' RACE reads anew with MiXCR; each CDR3 protein has one entry. In the table there are about a million distinct CDR3 sequences, about 51% of which are singletons. Source material: blood. The receptors originated from a woman aged 55-69 years in good health. The CDR3 runs from the conserved cysteine through the conserved F or W. D genes are given only for firm matches. Some rows have no size entry. The others give once, few or many, or a class for an expanded clone.

abundance: NA; j_gene: TRBJ2-1; d_gene: TRBD2; v_gene: TRBV4-1; CDR3nt: TGCGCCAGCAGCCGACTAGCGGGAGGTGTGAATGAGCAGTTCTTC; CDR3aa: CASSRLAGGVNEQFF
abundance: once; j_gene: TRBJ2-1; d_gene: NA; v_gene: TRBV2; CDR3nt: TGTGCCAGCACAGGGGTGGGGAATGAGCAGTTCTTC; CDR3aa: CASTGVGNEQFF
abundance: NA; j_gene: TRBJ1-1; d_gene: NA; v_gene: TRBV20-1; CDR3nt: TGCAGTGCTAGAGGAAGGGTGAACACTGAAGCTTTCTTT; CDR3aa: CSARGRVNTEAFF
abundance: few; j_gene: TRBJ2-7; d_gene: NA; v_gene: TRBV27; CDR3nt: TGTGCCAGCAGGTCATACTCCTACGAGCAGTACTTC; CDR3aa: CASRSYSYEQYF
abundance: many; j_gene: TRBJ2-3; d_gene: NA; v_gene: TRBV29-1; CDR3nt: TGCAGCCCCCAGGGGGGACTCAGCACAGATACGCAGTATTTT; CDR3aa: CSPQGGLSTDTQYF
abundance: NA; j_gene: TRBJ2-2; d_gene: TRBD2; v_gene: TRBV5-6; CDR3nt: TGTGCCAGCAGCCTTGCACTAGCGGGGTTCGGAGGGACCGGGGAGCTGTTTTTT; CDR3aa: CASSLALAGFGGTGELFF
abundance: few; j_gene: TRBJ2-7; d_gene: NA; v_gene: TRBV4-3; CDR3nt: TGCGCCAGCAGCCCCACAACCCTGGGGGCCTACGAGCAGTACTTC; CDR3aa: CASSPTTLGAYEQYF
abundance: NA; j_gene: TRBJ2-5; d_gene: NA; v_gene: TRBV7-2; CDR3nt: TGTGCCAGCAGCTTAGCGGTCGGGCGGGTCCAAGAGACCCAGTACTTC; CDR3aa: CASSLAVGRVQETQYF
abundance: NA; j_gene: TRBJ1-2; d_gene: NA; v_gene: TRBV27; CDR3nt: TGTGCCAGCAGACAACACGGGGGGGCCGGCAACTATGGCTACACCTTC; CDR3aa: CASRQHGGAGNYGYTF
abundance: NA; j_gene: TRBJ2-2; d_gene: NA; v_gene: TRBV7-9; CDR3nt: TGTGCCAGCAGCCCTTCCAGGGAGCTGTTTTTT; CDR3aa: CASSPSRELFF
abundance: NA; j_gene: TRBJ2-7; d_gene: NA; v_gene: TRBV20-1; CDR3nt: TGCAGTGCTGGCCGGGCCTCCGGGGCGTCGCACGAGCAGTACTTC; CDR3aa: CSAGRASGASHEQYF
abundance: NA; j_gene: TRBJ2-7; d_gene: NA; v_gene: TRBV6-6; CDR3nt: TGTGCCAGCACCTCCCCCACGGGACTGGCCTACGAGCAGTACTTC; CDR3aa: CASTSPTGLAYEQYF
abundance: NA; j_gene: TRBJ2-3; d_gene: TRBD2; v_gene: TRBV20-1; CDR3nt: TGCAGTGCCAAAACGGGACTAGCGACAGATACGCAGTATTTT; CDR3aa: CSAKTGLATDTQYF
abundance: few; j_gene: TRBJ2-7; d_gene: TRBD1; v_gene: TRBV10-3; CDR3nt: TGTGCCATCAGCGCGACAGGGAGCTCCTACGAGCAGTACTTC; CDR3aa: CAISATGSSYEQYF
abundance: NA; j_gene: TRBJ1-1; d_gene: NA; v_gene: TRBV20-1; CDR3nt: TGCAGTGCTAGCATTCCTCCGTTGAACACTGAAGCTTTCTTT; CDR3aa: CSASIPPLNTEAFF
abundance: NA; j_gene: TRBJ2-7; d_gene: NA; v_gene: TRBV24-1; CDR3nt: TGTGCCACCAATCCTTCGGTGGGTTCCTACGAGCAGTACTTC; CDR3aa: CATNPSVGSYEQYF
abundance: few; j_gene: TRBJ1-2; d_gene: NA; v_gene: TRBV20-1; CDR3nt: NA; CDR3aa: CSARDFGAGYTF
abundance: once; j_gene: TRBJ2-7; d_gene: NA; v_gene: TRBV7-2; CDR3nt: TGTGCCAGCAGCGGCCGACAGGCCTTCGAGCAGTACTTC; CDR3aa: CASSGRQAFEQYF
abundance: few; j_gene: TRBJ2-7; d_gene: TRBD2; v_gene: TRBV6-1; CDR3nt: TGTGCCAGCAGTCCCACGGACCCCCAGCGGGAGATGGGATACGAGCAGTACTTC; CDR3aa: CASSPTDPQREMGYEQYF
abundance: NA; j_gene: TRBJ2-7; d_gene: NA; v_gene: TRBV2; CDR3nt: TGTGCCAGCAGCCATCGCGACAGACCCTACGAGCAGTACTTC; CDR3aa: CASSHRDRPYEQYF
abundance: NA; j_gene: TRBJ2-7; d_gene: TRBD2; v_gene: TRBV7-2; CDR3nt: TGTGCCAGCAGCTTAGGGACGGGGACTAGCAATGAGCAGTACTTC; CDR3aa: CASSLGTGTSNEQYF
abundance: NA; j_gene: TRBJ2-6; d_gene: NA; v_gene: TRBV9; CDR3nt: TGTGCCAACAGCGCCCCGACCCCTGGGGCCAACGTCCTGACTTTC; CDR3aa: CANSAPTPGANVLTF
abundance: few; j_gene: TRBJ2-3; d_gene: TRBD2; v_gene: TRBV20-1; CDR3nt: TGCAGTGCTACCCCGATGGGGCGGGGGTTCGCAGATACGCAGTATTTT; CDR3aa: CSATPMGRGFADTQYF
abundance: few; j_gene: TRBJ2-7; d_gene: TRBD2; v_gene: TRBV4-3; CDR3nt: TGTGCCAGCAGCTTAGGGACTAGCGGCTACAATGAGCAGTACTTC; CDR3aa: CASSLGTSGYNEQYF
abundance: NA; j_gene: TRBJ1-1; d_gene: NA; v_gene: TRBV7-3; CDR3nt: TGTGCCAGCAGCTTCTCCCAAAATTCCGAAGCTTTCTTT; CDR3aa: CASSFSQNSEAFF
abundance: NA; j_gene: TRBJ1-6; d_gene: NA; v_gene: TRBV10-3; CDR3nt: TGTGCCATCAGTAGCCGCAGCTCCTATAATTCACCCCTCCACTTT; CDR3aa: CAISSRSSYNSPLHF
abundance: NA; j_gene: TRBJ2-5; d_gene: NA; v_gene: TRBV24-1; CDR3nt: TGTGCCACCAGTGGTGCGGGACAGAACAATGTGCAGTACTTC; CDR3aa: CATSGAGQNNVQYF
abundance: NA; j_gene: TRBJ2-7; d_gene: NA; v_gene: TRBV4-2; CDR3nt: TGTGCCAGCAGCGCAACACCCAGGGAACCCCTCTACGAGCAGTACTTC; CDR3aa: CASSATPREPLYEQYF
abundance: NA; j_gene: TRBJ2-6; d_gene: TRBD2; v_gene: TRBV27; CDR3nt: TGTGCCAGCAGTTTACTCGGTAGCGGGACCACGTTATCTGGGGCCAACGTCCTGACTTTC; CDR3aa: CASSLLGSGTTLSGANVLTF